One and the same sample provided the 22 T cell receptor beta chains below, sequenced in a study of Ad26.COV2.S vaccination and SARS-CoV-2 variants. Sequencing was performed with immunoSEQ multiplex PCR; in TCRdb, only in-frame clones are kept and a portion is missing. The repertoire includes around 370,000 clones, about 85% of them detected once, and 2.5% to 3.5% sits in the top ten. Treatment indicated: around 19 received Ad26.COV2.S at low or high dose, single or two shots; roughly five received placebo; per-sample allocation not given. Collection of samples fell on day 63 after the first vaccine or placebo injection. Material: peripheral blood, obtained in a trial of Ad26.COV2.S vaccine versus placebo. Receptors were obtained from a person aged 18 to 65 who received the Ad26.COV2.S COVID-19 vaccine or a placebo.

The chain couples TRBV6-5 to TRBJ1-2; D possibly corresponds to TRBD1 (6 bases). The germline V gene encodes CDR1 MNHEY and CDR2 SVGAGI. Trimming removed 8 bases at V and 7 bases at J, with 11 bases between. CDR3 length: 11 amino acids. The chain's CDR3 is CASHTGFGYTF. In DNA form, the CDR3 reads TGTGCCAGCCACACAGGGTTTGGCTACACCTTC.

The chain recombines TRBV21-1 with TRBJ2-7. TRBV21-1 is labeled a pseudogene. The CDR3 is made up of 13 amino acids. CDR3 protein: CASLGPQNHEQYF. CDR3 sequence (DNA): TGTGCCAGCCTAGGACCCCAGAACCACGAGCAGTACTTC.

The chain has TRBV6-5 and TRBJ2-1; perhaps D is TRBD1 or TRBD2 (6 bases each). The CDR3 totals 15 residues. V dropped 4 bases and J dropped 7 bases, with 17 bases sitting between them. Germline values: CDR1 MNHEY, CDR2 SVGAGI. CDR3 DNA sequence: TGTGCCAGCAGTTTGGGGGGCCAAGGGTTAAATGAGCAGTTCTTC. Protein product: CASSLGGQGLNEQFF.

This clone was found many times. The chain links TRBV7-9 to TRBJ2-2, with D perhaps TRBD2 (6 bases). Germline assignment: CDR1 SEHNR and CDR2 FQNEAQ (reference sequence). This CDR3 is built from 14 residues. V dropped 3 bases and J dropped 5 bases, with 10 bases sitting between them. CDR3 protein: CASSLTSRTGELFF. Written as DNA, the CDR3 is TGTGCCAGCAGCTTGACTAGTAGGACCGGGGAGCTGTTTTTT.

The CDR3 DNA follows: TGTGCCAGCAGCCAGGGGGAGGGGAACGAGCAGTACTTC. The encoded protein is CASSQGEGNEQYF. The chain couples TRBV7-9 to TRBJ2-7; the D call may be TRBD1 or TRBD2 (7 bases each). CDR3 length: 13 residues. Per germline, CDR1 SEHNR and CDR2 FQNEAQ (reference sequence). The V end lost 5 bases, the J end lost 5 bases, and 13 bases lay between the germline ends.

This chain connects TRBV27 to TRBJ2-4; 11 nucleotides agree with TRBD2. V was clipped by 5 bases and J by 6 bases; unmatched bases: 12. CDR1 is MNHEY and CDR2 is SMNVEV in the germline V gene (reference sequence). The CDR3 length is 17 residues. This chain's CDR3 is CASSRRLAGTGGNIQYF. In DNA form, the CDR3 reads TGTGCCAGCAGTCGACGACTAGCGGGGACGGGGGGAAACATTCAGTACTTC.

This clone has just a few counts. The CDR3 region is CSASYRRANSYEQYF. Here the CDR3 DNA reads TGCAGTGCTAGTTATCGGAGGGCCAACTCCTACGAGCAGTACTTC. The chain employs TRBV20-1 and TRBJ2-7; D may be TRBD2 (6 bases). Trimming cost V 3 bases and J 0 bases, with 15 bases left between them. The germline V gene has CDR1 DFQATT and CDR2 SNEGSKA (reference sequence). The CDR3 totals 15 residues.

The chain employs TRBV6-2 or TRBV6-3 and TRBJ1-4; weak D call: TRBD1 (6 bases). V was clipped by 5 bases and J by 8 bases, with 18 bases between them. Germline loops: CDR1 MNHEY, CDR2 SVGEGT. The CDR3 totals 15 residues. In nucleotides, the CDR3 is TGTGCCAGCAGTCCCTACAGGGTCGGGAGCGAAAAACTGTTTTTT. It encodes CASSPYRVGSEKLFF.

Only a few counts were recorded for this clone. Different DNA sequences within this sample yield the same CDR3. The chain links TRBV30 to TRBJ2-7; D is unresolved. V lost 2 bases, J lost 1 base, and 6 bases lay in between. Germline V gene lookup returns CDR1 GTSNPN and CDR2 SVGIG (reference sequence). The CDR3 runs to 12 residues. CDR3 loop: CAWSPRSYEQYF. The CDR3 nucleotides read TGTGCCTGGAGTCCCAGGTCCTACGAGCAGTACTTC.

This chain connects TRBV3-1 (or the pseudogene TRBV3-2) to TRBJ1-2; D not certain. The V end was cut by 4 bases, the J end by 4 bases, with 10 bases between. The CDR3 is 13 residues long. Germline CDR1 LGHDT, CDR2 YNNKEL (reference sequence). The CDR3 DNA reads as TGTGCCAGCAGCCTCAGGTTTGGCTATGGCTACACCTTC. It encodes CASSLRFGYGYTF.

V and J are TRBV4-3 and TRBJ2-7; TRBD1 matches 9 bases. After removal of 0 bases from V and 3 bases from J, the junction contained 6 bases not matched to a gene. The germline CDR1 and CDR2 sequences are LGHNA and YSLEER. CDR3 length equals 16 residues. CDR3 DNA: TGCGCCAGCAGCCAAGATTTTGGGGACAGGGACTACGAGCAGTACTTC. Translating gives CASSQDFGDRDYEQYF.

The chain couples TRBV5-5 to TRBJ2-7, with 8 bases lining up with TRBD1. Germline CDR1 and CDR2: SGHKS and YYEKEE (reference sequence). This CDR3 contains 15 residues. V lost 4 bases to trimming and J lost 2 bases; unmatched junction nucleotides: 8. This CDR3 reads CASSQKQDRAYEQYF. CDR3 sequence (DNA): TGTGCCAGCAGCCAAAAACAGGACAGGGCCTACGAGCAGTACTTC.

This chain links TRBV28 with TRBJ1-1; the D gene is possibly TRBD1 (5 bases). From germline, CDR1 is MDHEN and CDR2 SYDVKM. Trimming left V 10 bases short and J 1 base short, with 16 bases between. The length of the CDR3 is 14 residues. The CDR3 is CATFKKGPNTEAFF. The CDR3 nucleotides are TGTGCCACCTTTAAGAAGGGGCCGAACACTGAAGCTTTCTTT.

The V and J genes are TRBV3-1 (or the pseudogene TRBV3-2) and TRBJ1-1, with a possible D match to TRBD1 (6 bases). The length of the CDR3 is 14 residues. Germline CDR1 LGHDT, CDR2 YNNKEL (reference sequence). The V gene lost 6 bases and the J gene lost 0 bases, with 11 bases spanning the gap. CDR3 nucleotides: TGTGCCAGCAGTCTGACAGGAATGAACACTGAAGCTTTCTTT. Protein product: CASSLTGMNTEAFF.

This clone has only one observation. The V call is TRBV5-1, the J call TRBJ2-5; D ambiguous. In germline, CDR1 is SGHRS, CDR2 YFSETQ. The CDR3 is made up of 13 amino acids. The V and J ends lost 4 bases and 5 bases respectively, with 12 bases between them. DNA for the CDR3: TGCGCCAGCAGCGGAACAAAGGTGGAGACCCAGTACTTC. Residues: CASSGTKVETQYF.

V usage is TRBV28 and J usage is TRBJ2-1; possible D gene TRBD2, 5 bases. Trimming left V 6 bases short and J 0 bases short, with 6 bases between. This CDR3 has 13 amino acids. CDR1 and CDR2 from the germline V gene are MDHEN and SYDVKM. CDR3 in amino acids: CASREDSYNEQFF. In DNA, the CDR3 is TGTGCCAGCAGGGAGGACTCCTACAATGAGCAGTTCTTC.

CDR3: CASSPPGLYEQYF. In nucleotides, the CDR3 is TGTGCCAGCTCACCACCGGGGTTATACGAGCAGTACTTC. The gene calls are TRBV18 and TRBJ2-7, with D uncertain. The germline gives CDR1 KGHSH, CDR2 LQKENI. The CDR3 is 13 amino acids. Trimming removed 0 bases at V and 4 bases at J, with 7 bases between.

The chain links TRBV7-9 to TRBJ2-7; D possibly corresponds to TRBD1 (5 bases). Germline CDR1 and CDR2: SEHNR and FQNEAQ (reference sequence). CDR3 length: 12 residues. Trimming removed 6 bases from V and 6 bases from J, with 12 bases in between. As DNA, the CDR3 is TGTGCCAGCAGTGAACAGGTCGGCGAGCAGTACTTC. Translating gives CASSEQVGEQYF.

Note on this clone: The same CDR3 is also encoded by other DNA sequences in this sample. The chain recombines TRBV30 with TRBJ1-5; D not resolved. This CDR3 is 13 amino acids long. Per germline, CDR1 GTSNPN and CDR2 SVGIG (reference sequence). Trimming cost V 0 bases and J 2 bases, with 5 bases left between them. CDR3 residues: CAWSVRGNQPQHF. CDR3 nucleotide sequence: TGTGCCTGGAGTGTCCGGGGCAATCAGCCCCAGCATTTT.

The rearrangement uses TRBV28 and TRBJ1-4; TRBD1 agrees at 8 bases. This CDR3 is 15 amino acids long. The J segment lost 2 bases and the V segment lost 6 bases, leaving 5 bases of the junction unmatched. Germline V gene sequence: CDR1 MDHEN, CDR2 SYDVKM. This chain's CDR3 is CASRPRGLTNEKLFF. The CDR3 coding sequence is TGTGCCAGCAGGCCCAGGGGGCTCACTAATGAAAAACTGTTTTTT.

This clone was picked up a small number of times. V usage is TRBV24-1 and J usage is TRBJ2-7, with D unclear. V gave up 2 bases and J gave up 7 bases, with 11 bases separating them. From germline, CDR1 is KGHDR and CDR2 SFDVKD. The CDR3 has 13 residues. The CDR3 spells CATSDSSSEEQYF. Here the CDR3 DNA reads TGTGCCACCAGTGATTCCAGTAGTGAGGAGCAGTACTTC.

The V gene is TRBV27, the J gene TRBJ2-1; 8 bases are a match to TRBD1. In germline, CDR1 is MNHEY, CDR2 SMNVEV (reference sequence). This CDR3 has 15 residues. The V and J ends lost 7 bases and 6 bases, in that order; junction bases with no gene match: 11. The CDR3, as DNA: TGTGCCAGCACCGTACGGACAGGGTATATCAATGAGCAGTTCTTC. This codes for CASTVRTGYINEQFF.